The rows below give T cell receptor beta chains drawn from one sample of a study of shared clonotypes between healthy human individuals. Method: immunoSEQ multiplex PCR; TCRdb's copy keeps in-frame clones and lacks some. The sample holds some 2,500,000 clones; 80% to 95% are singletons and the top ten take 0.36%. The sequenced sample was naive CD4+ T cells from PBMCs. Receptors originate from a young man in good health. Some clones in this sample may be carry-over from other donors' samples. CDR3s include the opening cysteine and the closing phenylalanine or tryptophan. D genes are given only for firm matches. Expanded clones get a size class; other rows say once, few or many, or leave the size out.

V	size	D	J	DNA	CDR3
TRBV9	NA	NA	TRBJ2-5	TGTGCCAGCAGCTTTACCACCCGGGGAGAGACCCAGTACTTC	CASSFTTRGETQYF
TRBV5-1	few	NA	TRBJ1-1	TGCGCCAGCAGCCCGGGTCCTGTGAACACTGAAGCTTTCTTT	CASSPGPVNTEAFF
TRBV27	NA	TRBD2	TRBJ2-7	TGTGCCAGCAGACAGACCTATAGCGGGAGGGCCTACGAGCAGTACTTC	CASRQTYSGRAYEQYF
TRBV28	NA	NA	TRBJ1-5	TGTGCCAGCAGCATCACCTGGGATAGCAATCAGCCCCAGCATTTT	CASSITWDSNQPQHF
TRBV11-1	NA	TRBD2	TRBJ2-7	TGTGCCAGCAGCCCCCCCCCGTGGAGGGAGGGCTCCTACGAGCAGTACTTC	CASSPPPWREGSYEQYF
TRBV28	NA	NA	TRBJ1-5	TGTGCCAGCAGTTTATATAGGAGACAGGAAAGCAATCAGCCCCAGCATTTT	CASSLYRRQESNQPQHF
TRBV6-5	NA	NA	TRBJ2-7	TGTGCCAGCAGTCTCTCAATCATGGGAGTCTACGAGCAGTACTTC	CASSLSIMGVYEQYF
TRBV7-2	NA	TRBD2	TRBJ2-3	TGTGCCAGCAGCTCGAAGCTAGCGGGAGGGGTCCCAGATACGCAGTATTTT	CASSSKLAGGVPDTQYF
TRBV4-1	NA	TRBD2	TRBJ2-2	TGCGCCAGCAGCTTGGGACTAGCGAACACCGGGGAGCTGTTTTTT	CASSLGLANTGELFF
TRBV30	NA	TRBD1	TRBJ1-1	TGTGCCTGGATTAATGGACAGGGTGCCACTGAAGCTTTCTTT	CAWINGQGATEAFF
TRBV7-3	NA	TRBD2	TRBJ2-3	TGTGCCAGCAGCCTTGGACTAGTCTCAGATACGCAGTATTTT	CASSLGLVSDTQYF
TRBV4-3	NA	NA	TRBJ2-5	TGCGCCAGCAGCCAAGGCTTTACCGAGACCCAGTACTTC	CASSQGFTETQYF
TRBV5-1	NA	NA	TRBJ1-2	TGCGCCAGCAGCTTCGGCAGGGAAGGCTACACCTTC	CASSFGREGYTF
TRBV4-1	NA	NA	TRBJ1-2	TGCGCCAGCAGCCAAGTTGTCACTTCTAACTATGGCTACACCTTC	CASSQVVTSNYGYTF
TRBV6-5	NA	TRBD1	TRBJ2-2	TGTGCCAGCAGCCCAGGGGGCGACGCCGGGGAGCTGTTTTTT	CASSPGGDAGELFF
TRBV5-1	NA	NA	TRBJ1-1	TGCGCCAGCAGTCCGGGGCAGGGCATGAACACTGAAGCTTTCTTT	CASSPGQGMNTEAFF
TRBV5-1	NA	TRBD2	TRBJ2-2	TGCGCCAGCAGCCGGACTAGCGGGAACACCGGGGAGCTGTTTTTT	CASSRTSGNTGELFF
TRBV6-6	NA	TRBD2	TRBJ2-1	TGTGCCAGCAGGAAGCGGGACGAGTACAATGAGCAGTTCTTC	CASRKRDEYNEQFF
TRBV7-2	once	NA	TRBJ2-1	TGTGCCAGCAGCGGGAACAGGGTCGGTGAGCAGTTCTTC	CASSGNRVGEQFF
TRBV14	NA	TRBD2	TRBJ2-5	TGTGCCAGCAGCCCACTAGCGGGAGAGGAGACCCAGTACTTC	CASSPLAGEETQYF
TRBV27	NA	TRBD2	TRBJ2-7	TGTGCCAGCAGGAGGACTAGCGGGTTTACCTACGAGCAGTACTTC	CASRRTSGFTYEQYF
TRBV5-1	NA	TRBD2	TRBJ2-2	TGCGCCAGCAGCTTCCTAGCGGGCCTGAACACCGGGGAGCTGTTTTTT	CASSFLAGLNTGELFF
TRBV30	NA	NA	TRBJ1-5	TGTGCCTGGAGTGTTGGAGGCAGTAGCAATCAGCCCCAGCATTTT	CAWSVGGSSNQPQHF
TRBV29-1	NA	NA	TRBJ1-2	TGCAGCGCCTACAGCTATGGCTACACCTTC	CSAYSYGYTF
TRBV27	NA	NA	TRBJ1-2	TGTGCCAGCAGTTTAAGATCGAACTATGGCTACACCTTC	CASSLRSNYGYTF
TRBV5-1	NA	NA	TRBJ1-1	TGCGCCAGCAGCTTGAGGATGAACACTGAAGCTTTCTTT	CASSLRMNTEAFF
TRBV5-4	NA	NA	TRBJ1-5	TGTGCCAGCAGCTTGGCCCCCGGGCCGCAAGGTAATCAGCCCCAGCATTTT	CASSLAPGPQGNQPQHF
TRBV18	NA	NA	TRBJ1-2	TGTGCCAGCTCAGCGGACCCTAACATGGCCCATGGCTACACCTTC	CASSADPNMAHGYTF
TRBV30	NA	NA	TRBJ1-1	TGTGCCTGGAGTGTGGGACTTAACACTGAAGCTTTCTTT	CAWSVGLNTEAFF
TRBV19	NA	NA	TRBJ1-1	TGTGCCAGTAGTCTCAGGACCGGCCTTGGCACTGAAGCTTTCTTT	CASSLRTGLGTEAFF
TRBV21-1	NA	NA	TRBJ2-7	TGTGCCAGCAGCAATTGGGACCGTAAGTACTTC	CASSNWDRKYF
TRBV20-1	NA	NA	TRBJ2-5	TGCAGTGCTAATCGCCAAGAGACCCAGTACTTC	CSANRQETQYF
TRBV20-1	NA	TRBD2	TRBJ2-7	TGCAGTGCGACCCGCGGGGGCGAGCAGTACTTC	CSATRGGEQYF
TRBV7-9	NA	NA	TRBJ1-4	TGTGCCAGCAGCTTATCGGGGCAGGGCGAAAAACTGTTTTTT	CASSLSGQGEKLFF